The 30 T cell receptor beta chains given below trace back to one sample, sequenced in a study of T cell repertoires in cytomegalovirus infection (dated by TCRdb to the late 2010s). The listed sequencing device is Illumina HiSeq 1500. Using fastp trimming at Q25 and MiXCR clonotype assembly, TCRdb reanalyzed the public sequencing data and kept in-frame beta chains. A single entry per CDR3 protein holds the most common genes and DNA from its merged rows. The table for this sample lists roughly 140,000 distinct CDR3 sequences; roughly a quarter of them were counted only once. 9.5% to 13% of the sample is taken by the ten largest. Sequenced sample: PBMCs. These receptors came from a human donor in good health (CMV status not recorded). Some clones in this sample may be carry-over from other donors' samples.

V gene TRBV28 combines with J gene TRBJ2-5; TRBD1 matches at 8 bases. This CDR3 comprises 16 residues. V lost 5 bases to trimming and J lost 1 base; unmatched junction nucleotides: 9. The V gene's germline CDR1 is MDHEN and CDR2 SYDVKM. The CDR3 loop reads CASSLYRGSLQETQYF. CDR3 sequence (DNA): TGTGCCAGCAGTCTATACAGGGGGTCCCTCCAAGAGACCCAGTACTTC.

This clonotype was seen repeatedly, ten times or more. The chain employs TRBV7-2 and TRBJ1-4; D uncertain. The length of the CDR3 is 14 residues. Germline V gene data show CDR1 as SGHTA and CDR2 as FQGNSA. Between the trimmed V and J ends, which lost 1 base and 4 bases, there was a span of 7 bases. CDR3: CASSLDSVNEKLFF. The CDR3 DNA follows: TGTGCCAGCAGCTTAGACAGTGTTAATGAAAAACTGTTTTTT.

The genes are TRBV6-5 and TRBJ2-7; weak D call: TRBD1 (7 bases). The ends were cut back, 5 bases at V and 6 bases at J, with 8 bases in the middle. CDR3 size: 11 residues. CDR1 and CDR2 from the germline V gene are MNHEY and SVGAGI. CDR3 protein: CASSQGGEQYF. CDR3 sequence (DNA): TGTGCCAGCAGTCAGGGGGGCGAGCAGTACTTC.

The chain has TRBV20-1 and TRBJ2-3, with TRBD2 matching 10 bases. The CDR3 is 15 amino acids. The germline CDR1 and CDR2 sequences are DFQATT and SNEGSKA (reference sequence). V trimming: 4 bases; J trimming: 3 bases; junction bases outside the gene matches: 7. The CDR3 loop reads CSAKWISGRTDTQYF. CDR3 sequence (DNA): TGCAGTGCTAAGTGGATTAGCGGGAGGACAGATACGCAGTATTTT.

The chain is built from TRBV7-9 and TRBJ2-1; 9 bases are a match to TRBD1. V shed 4 bases, J shed 16 bases, and the junction held 8 bases outside the gene matches. Germline CDR1 is SEHNR and CDR2 is FQNEAQ (reference sequence). The CDR3 runs to 12 residues. In nucleotides, the CDR3 is TGTGCCAGCAGCTCCGGACAGGGGACCTGCTTCTTC. This sequence encodes CASSSGQGTCFF.

This clonotype appeared many times. The chain combines TRBV11-2 with TRBJ2-3; either TRBD1 or TRBD2 may fit D (5 bases each). The CDR3 is 14 residues long. V was trimmed by 7 bases and J by 4 bases, leaving 15 bases between them. Germline V lookup: CDR1 SGHAT, CDR2 FQNNGV. In nucleotides, the CDR3 is TGTGCCAGCATGTCTGAGGTGGGGGCAGATACGCAGTATTTT. Translation gives CASMSEVGADTQYF.

The chain has TRBV6-2 or TRBV6-3 and TRBJ2-1, with a weak D call TRBD1 (5 bases). Germline V gives CDR1 MNHEY, CDR2 SVGEGT. The CDR3 totals 15 residues. V lost 1 base and J 8 bases, leaving 15 bases between the germline ends. The CDR3 here is CASSYYAERGDEQFF. CDR3 DNA sequence: TGTGCCAGCAGTTACTATGCGGAAAGGGGCGATGAGCAGTTCTTC.

The chain is built from TRBV7-2 and TRBJ2-1; 7 bases agree with TRBD2. The CDR3 extends over 17 amino acids. V shed 1 base, J shed 5 bases, and the junction held 11 bases outside the gene matches. CDR1 and CDR2 from the germline V gene are SGHTA and FQGNSA. The CDR3 loop reads CASSLELGRGSNNEQFF. The CDR3 nucleotides read TGTGCCAGCAGCTTAGAGTTGGGGCGGGGGTCCAACAATGAGCAGTTCTTC. Filled out from reference TRBV7-2 and TRBJ2-1, the complete variable domain reads GAGVSQSPSNKVTEKGKDVELRCDPISGHTALYWYRQSLGQGLEFLIYFQGNSAPDKSGLPSDRFSAERTGGSVSTLTIQRTQQEDSAVYLCASSLELGRGSNNEQFFGPGTRLTVL.

The J gene is TRBJ2-1, the V gene TRBV6-5; no firm D call. V was pared by 0 bases and J by 7 bases, with 7 bases between. Germline V gene sequence: CDR1 MNHEY, CDR2 SVGAGI. CDR3 length: 13 residues. CDR3 protein: CASSYSKGNEQFF. As DNA, the CDR3 is TGTGCCAGCAGTTACTCCAAGGGAAATGAGCAGTTCTTC.

This clonotype has a count of ten or more. CDR3 nucleotide sequence: TGTGCCAGCAGCTTAGGGGACAGGGCCACTGAAGCTTTCTTT. Its translation is CASSLGDRATEAFF. The J gene is TRBJ1-1, the V gene TRBV7-9; 9 positions agree with TRBD1. V was pared by 1 base and J by 4 bases, with 1 base of the junction left unmatched. The CDR3 consists of 14 residues. From germline, CDR1 is SEHNR and CDR2 FQNEAQ (reference sequence).

In nucleotides, the CDR3 is TGTGCCAGCAGCTTAATGGGACGGTCGACTAGCACAGATACGCAGTATTTT. It codes for CASSLMGRSTSTDTQYF. The chain employs TRBV7-9 and TRBJ2-3; possibly TRBD1 or TRBD2 for D (5 bases each). Trimming shortened V by 2 bases and J by 0 bases, and 15 bases separated the two germline ends. The CDR3 covers 17 residues. Germline CDR1 is SEHNR and CDR2 is FQNEAQ (reference sequence).

This clonotype appeared many times. The chain uses TRBV7-2 and TRBJ2-5; 10 nucleotides line up with TRBD2. The CDR3 is 14 residues long. Germline loops: CDR1 SGHTA, CDR2 FQGNSA. After removal of 5 bases from V and 5 bases from J, the junction contained 5 bases not matched to a gene. The CDR3 spells CASSPTSGRETQYF. CDR3 nucleotide sequence: TGTGCCAGCAGCCCGACTAGCGGGCGGGAGACCCAGTACTTC. The variable domain in full, completed from reference TRBV7-2 and TRBJ2-5, reads GAGVSQSPSNKVTEKGKDVELRCDPISGHTALYWYRQSLGQGLEFLIYFQGNSAPDKSGLPSDRFSAERTGGSVSTLTIQRTQQEDSAVYLCASSPTSGRETQYFGPGTRLLVL.

The chain employs TRBV7-6 and TRBJ2-1; 7 bases agree with TRBD2. V lost 5 bases and J lost 0; bases outside the gene matches: 16. The CDR3 totals 19 residues. Germline V CDR1 and CDR2: SGHVS, FNYEAQ. The CDR3 nucleotides are TGTGCCAGCAGCCCCCACCCCTTATCTAGCGGAAGCTCCTACAATGAGCAGTTCTTC. It encodes CASSPHPLSSGSSYNEQFF.

Notes on this clonotype: Given a much more abundant clone one base away, this may be a read error. This chain links TRBV7-2 with TRBJ2-5; D perhaps matches TRBD1 (6 bases). The CDR3 sequence is 14 residues long. Looked up from germline, CDR1 is SGHTA and CDR2 is FQGNSA. Trimming pared 2 bases from V and 4 bases from J, leaving 11 bases between. CDR3 in DNA: TGTGCCAGCAGCTTATCGTTCAGGGGAGAGACCCAGTACTTC. It specifies CASSLSFRGETQYF.

V and J are TRBV11-2 and TRBJ2-7; D gene ambiguous. This CDR3 is 13 amino acids long. V shed 5 bases and J shed 2 bases, with 10 bases lying between them. CDR1 is SGHAT, CDR2 FQNNGV, per germline. The CDR3 loop is CASSGGRPYEQYF. DNA of the CDR3: TGTGCCAGCAGCGGCGGACGTCCCTACGAGCAGTACTTC.

The V call is TRBV4-3, the J call TRBJ1-1; no definite D call. V dropped 1 base and J dropped 3 bases, with 9 bases sitting between them. The length of the CDR3 is 14 residues. CDR1 and CDR2 (germline): LGHNA, YSLEER. The DNA of the CDR3 is TGCGCCAGCAGCCAAGTGCCAGCGGACACTGAAGCTTTCTTT. Residues: CASSQVPADTEAFF.

This clonotype has just a few counts. The gene calls are TRBV28 and TRBJ2-3; 10 bases fit TRBD1. Trimming cost V 11 bases and J 4 bases; bases outside gene matches: 6. The CDR3 covers 13 residues. In germline, CDR1 is MDHEN, CDR2 SYDVKM. The CDR3 DNA sequence: TGTGCCCCCCAGGACAGGGGGGCAGATACGCAGTATTTT. It is translated as CAPQDRGADTQYF.

CDR3 sequence: CASSLGSTGSGQPQHF. The DNA for the CDR3 is TGTGCCAGCAGCTTAGGAAGTACAGGGTCAGGTCAGCCCCAGCATTTT. The chain recombines TRBV7-9 with TRBJ1-5, with D perhaps TRBD1 (6 bases). V lost 1 base and J 6 bases, leaving 16 bases between the germline ends. The CDR3 runs to 16 residues. Germline CDR1 and CDR2: SEHNR and FQNEAQ (reference sequence).

The chain joins TRBV7-3 to TRBJ1-2; a possible D gene is TRBD1 (6 bases). CDR3 length equals 16 residues. V was clipped by 8 bases and J by 4 bases, with 23 bases between them. Per the germline V gene, CDR1 is SGHTA and CDR2 is FQGTGA. CDR3 nucleotides: TGTGCCAGCTGCGCCTCGGCCCGCCCAGGGGCCTATGGCTACACCTTC. Its protein product is CASCASARPGAYGYTF.

This clonotype was recorded at least ten times. This sequence joins TRBV7-2 and TRBJ2-7; TRBD2 agrees at 8 bases. Germline CDR1 SGHTA, CDR2 FQGNSA. This CDR3 has 15 residues. With V trimmed by 2 bases and J by 7 bases, 10 bases remained unmatched. CDR3 amino acids: CASSLMSAGGQEQYF. CDR3 nucleotide sequence: TGTGCCAGCAGCTTAATGTCGGCGGGAGGACAAGAGCAGTACTTC.

In this sample, this clonotype turned up a few times. The V and J genes are TRBV6-5 and TRBJ2-1, with D tentatively TRBD1 or TRBD2 (5 bases each). The length of the CDR3 is 16 residues. V lost 6 bases and J lost 0, with 15 bases in between. From germline, CDR1 is MNHEY and CDR2 SVGAGI. In DNA form, the CDR3 reads TGTGCCAGCAGCGGGTATGGGGGTACCTCCTACAATGAGCAGTTCTTC. Its protein is CASSGYGGTSYNEQFF.

The gene calls are TRBV2 and TRBJ1-2, with TRBD1 matching over 9 bases. Trimming at V came to 0 bases and at J to 5 bases, leaving 1 base not matched to a gene. Germline values: CDR1 SNHLY, CDR2 FYNNEI. The CDR3 covers 14 residues. CDR3 loop: CASSEAGQGYGYTF. CDR3 DNA sequence: TGTGCCAGCAGTGAAGCGGGACAGGGTTATGGCTACACCTTC.

In this sample, this clonotype turned up many times. V and J are TRBV7-2 and TRBJ1-2; D gene uncertain. This CDR3 is 14 amino acids long. Germline CDR1 SGHTA, CDR2 FQGNSA. Trimming pared 1 base from V and 8 bases from J, leaving 14 bases between. The CDR3 nucleotides read TGTGCCAGCAGCTTAGTTGGTCCGGGTGGCGGCTACACCTTC. Residues: CASSLVGPGGGYTF.

This clonotype was detected ten times or more. This chain joins TRBV28 and TRBJ1-2, with 7 bases identical to TRBD1. V trimming: 4 bases; J trimming: 4 bases; junction bases outside the gene matches: 6. CDR1 and CDR2 (germline): MDHEN, SYDVKM. This CDR3 has 14 residues. In DNA, the CDR3 is TGTGCCAGCAGTTCCCCTTGGACAGGCTATGGCTACACCTTC. It encodes CASSSPWTGYGYTF.

This clonotype was seen ten or more times. The J gene is TRBJ2-1, the V gene TRBV7-8, with 11 bases lining up with TRBD2. CDR1 is SGHVS, CDR2 FQNEAQ, per germline. V was pared by 6 bases and J by 8 bases, with 6 bases of the junction left unmatched. The CDR3 is 14 amino acids. CDR3 in DNA: TGTGCCAGCAGTTCTAGCGGGGGGCGAGATGAGCAGTTCTTC. Translation gives CASSSSGGRDEQFF.

The V call is TRBV5-6, the J call TRBJ2-1; D is uncertain. The CDR3 totals 12 residues. V lost 0 bases, J lost 5 bases, and 3 bases lay in between. In germline, CDR1 is SGHDT, CDR2 YYEEEE. CDR3 sequence reads: CASSLVNNEQFF. CDR3 DNA sequence: TGTGCCAGCAGCTTGGTCAACAATGAGCAGTTCTTC. The full variable domain, its missing parts supplied by reference TRBV5-6 and TRBJ2-1, is DAGVTQSPTHLIKTRGQQVTLRCSPKSGHDTVSWYQQALGQGPQFIFQYYEEEERQRGNFPDRFSGHQFPNYSSELNVNALLLGDSALYLCASSLVNNEQFFGPGTRLTVL.

The chain couples TRBV28 to TRBJ2-5, with D perhaps matching TRBD1 (6 bases). The CDR3 is 14 residues long. V shed 3 bases and J shed 5 bases, with 13 bases lying between them. Germline V gene lookup returns CDR1 MDHEN and CDR2 SYDVKM. CDR3 DNA: TGTGCCAGCAGTTTGTCAGGGGTGCACGAGACCCAGTACTTC. This translates into CASSLSGVHETQYF.

The J gene is TRBJ1-5, the V gene TRBV5-5; 9 bases are shared with TRBD1. The germline gives CDR1 SGHKS, CDR2 YYEKEE (reference sequence). CDR3 length: 14 residues. J was trimmed by 6 bases and V by 1 base; bases with no gene match: 2. CDR3 protein: CASSLTGGGQPQHF. The CDR3 nucleotides read TGTGCCAGCAGCTTGACAGGGGGCGGTCAGCCCCAGCATTTT.

This clonotype has at least ten counts. This rearrangement joins TRBV7-9 to TRBJ2-3; D unresolved. Germline lookup yields CDR1 SEHNR and CDR2 FQNEAQ (reference sequence). This CDR3 has 12 amino acids. With 1 base removed from V and 3 bases from J, the gap between germline ends came to 2 bases. The CDR3 sequence is CASSLETDTQYF. For the CDR3, the DNA is TGTGCCAGCAGCTTAGAGACAGATACGCAGTATTTT.

This chain links TRBV28 with TRBJ2-5, with D perhaps matching TRBD2 (6 bases). The germline CDR1 and CDR2 sequences are MDHEN and SYDVKM. This CDR3 spans 21 amino acids. Trimming left V 3 bases short and J 1 base short, with 30 bases between. The chain's CDR3 is CASSFLLTSARTGGVQETQYF. The CDR3 DNA reads TGTGCCAGCAGTTTTCTCCTCACTTCGGCTAGGACTGGCGGGGTCCAAGAGACCCAGTACTTC.